These 22 T cell receptor beta chains were all obtained from the same sample, sequenced in a study of blood T cell repertoires in COVID-19. Assay: immunoSEQ multiplex PCR; the TCRdb copy retains only in-frame clones and omits some. The sample lists a few hundred thousand clones, around 90% occurring once. The sample consisted of peripheral blood. The receptors originated from a woman between 25 and 40 years old with COVID-19, enrolled during active disease.

This clone appeared a single time. The chain links TRBV5-6 to TRBJ1-2; the D gene is possibly TRBD1 (6 bases). This CDR3 is built from 14 residues. Trimming cost V 1 base and J 0 bases, with 7 bases left between them. In germline, CDR1 is SGHDT, CDR2 YYEEEE. The DNA of the CDR3 is TGTGCCAGCAGCTTGACAGGGTCTAACTATGGCTACACCTTC. Translation gives CASSLTGSNYGYTF.

V is TRBV9 and J is TRBJ1-2; no clear D gene. CDR3 size: 16 residues. Trimming cost V 0 bases and J 0 bases, with 12 bases left between them. Germline V CDR1 and CDR2: SGDLS, YYNGEE. CDR3 sequence (DNA): TGTGCCAGCAGCGTAGCTGAACGAGAAACTAACTATGGCTACACCTTC. This encodes CASSVAERETNYGYTF.

The genes are TRBV5-4 and TRBJ2-1; D is possibly TRBD1 (6 bases). The germline gives CDR1 SGHNT, CDR2 YYREEE (reference sequence). V was pared by 2 bases and J by 5 bases, with 14 bases between. The CDR3 spans 15 residues. CDR3 sequence: CASSFLVRGNNEQFF. CDR3 bases: TGTGCCAGCAGCTTCCTCGTTAGGGGGAACAATGAGCAGTTCTTC.

This clone was detected only a few times. V usage is TRBV30 and J usage is TRBJ1-1, with TRBD1 as a possible D gene (6 bases). V lost 0 bases to trimming and J lost 0 bases, with 17 bases between them. The CDR3 runs 17 residues. Per germline, CDR1 GTSNPN and CDR2 SVGIG (reference sequence). The CDR3 is CAWSVEGGQLLNTEAFF. Written as DNA, the CDR3 is TGTGCCTGGAGTGTAGAAGGCGGACAGCTCCTGAACACTGAAGCTTTCTTT.

The V gene is TRBV27, the J gene TRBJ2-1; TRBD1 might be the D (6 bases). CDR3 length equals 16 residues. Per germline, CDR1 MNHEY and CDR2 SMNVEV (reference sequence). V shed 4 bases and J shed 3 bases, with 16 bases lying between them. The CDR3 loop is CASSSAGEVYYNEQFF. As DNA, the CDR3 is TGTGCCAGCAGTTCCGCAGGGGAAGTTTACTACAATGAGCAGTTCTTC.

J is TRBJ2-1 and V is TRBV28; D is perhaps TRBD2 (5 bases). The CDR3 length is 14 residues. With 3 bases removed from V and 3 bases from J, the gap between germline ends came to 9 bases. Germline V CDR1 and CDR2: MDHEN, SYDVKM. CDR3 in amino acids: CASSLERVYNEQFF. The CDR3 DNA is TGTGCCAGCAGTTTGGAGAGGGTCTACAATGAGCAGTTCTTC.

The genes are TRBV5-1 and TRBJ2-7; 8 bases fit TRBD1. The CDR3 contains 13 residues. CDR1 is SGHRS and CDR2 is YFSETQ in the germline V gene. J was trimmed by 3 bases and V by 5 bases; bases with no gene match: 4. CDR3: CASSWDRSYEQYF. CDR3 nucleotides: TGCGCCAGCAGTTGGGACAGGAGCTACGAGCAGTACTTC.

The genes are TRBV29-1 and TRBJ1-2; no clear D. Germline loops: CDR1 SQVTM, CDR2 ANQGSEA. The CDR3 runs to 15 residues. Trimming cost V 6 bases and J 1 base, with 18 bases left between them. CDR3 DNA: TGCAGCGTCTTTGAAGGACGGAGGATTAACTATGGCTACACCTTC. It translates to CSVFEGRRINYGYTF. Together with reference TRBV29-1 and TRBJ1-2, the CDR3 gives the full variable domain: SAVISQKPSRDICQRGTSLTIQCQVDSQVTMMFWYRQQPGQSLTLIATANQGSEATYESGFVIDKFPISRPNLTFSTLTVSNMSPEDSSIYLCSVFEGRRINYGYTFGSGTRLTVV.

The chain recombines TRBV5-4 with TRBJ2-1; 7 bases align to TRBD2. CDR3 length: 16 amino acids. Losses at the gene ends were 5 bases for V and 1 base for J; bases not matched to a gene: 9. The germline CDR1 and CDR2 sequences are SGHNT and YYREEE (reference sequence). The CDR3 sequence is CASSPMSGISYNEQFF. CDR3 coding DNA: TGTGCCAGCAGTCCAATGAGCGGGATTTCCTACAATGAGCAGTTCTTC.

V and J are TRBV5-4 and TRBJ1-1, with D unresolved. The CDR3 covers 12 residues. Per germline, CDR1 SGHNT and CDR2 YYREEE (reference sequence). V lost 4 bases, J lost 1 base, and 5 bases lay in between. The CDR3: CASSTWNTEAFF. The CDR3 DNA reads TGTGCCAGCAGCACTTGGAACACTGAAGCTTTCTTT.

J is TRBJ1-1 and V is TRBV7-9, with TRBD1 as a possible D gene (5 bases). V shed 5 bases and J shed 5 bases, with 15 bases lying between them. The CDR3 contains 14 residues. Germline V CDR1 and CDR2: SEHNR, FQNEAQ (reference sequence). CDR3 DNA: TGTGCCAGCAGCCCAACGACAGTCCTAACTGAAGCTTTCTTT. Protein: CASSPTTVLTEAFF. Full variable domain (rest looked up from reference TRBV7-9 and TRBJ1-1): DTGVSQNPRHKITKRGQNVTFRCDPISEHNRLYWYRQTLGQGPEFLTYFQNEAQLEKSRLLSDRFSAERPKGSFSTLEIQRTEQGDSAMYLCASSPTTVLTEAFFGQGTRLTVV.

V gene TRBV10-3 combines with J gene TRBJ1-1; 10 positions match TRBD1. Germline CDR1 reads ENHRY; CDR2 reads SYGVKD. V lost 8 bases, J lost 1 base, and 4 bases stayed unmatched. This CDR3 comprises 14 residues. As DNA, the CDR3 is TGTGCCATCGCGACAGGGGGCAGGAACACTGAAGCTTTCTTT. The encoded protein is CAIATGGRNTEAFF.

The CDR3 loop is CASSYGGRGPSPLHF. The CDR3 region has the DNA TGTGCCAGCAGTTACGGGGGCCGGGGCCCTTCACCCCTCCACTTT. This chain connects TRBV6-5 to TRBJ1-6; D may be TRBD1 (6 bases). Germline CDR1 reads MNHEY; CDR2 reads SVGAGI. The CDR3 runs 15 residues. Trimming left V 2 bases short and J 9 bases short, with 14 bases between.

This chain connects TRBV20-1 to TRBJ1-3, with D possibly being TRBD1 (5 bases). The CDR3 contains 14 residues. Germline CDR1 reads DFQATT; CDR2 reads SNEGSKA (reference sequence). Trimming took off 3 bases at V and 0 bases at J, with 9 bases between the two ends. CDR3 sequence reads: CSASLTASGNTIYF. CDR3 in DNA: TGCAGTGCTAGTTTGACAGCCTCTGGAAACACCATATATTTT.

The chain combines TRBV15 with TRBJ2-7; D possibly corresponds to TRBD1 (5 bases). CDR1 LNHNV and CDR2 YYDKDF come from the germline V gene (reference sequence). The V end was cut by 0 bases, the J end by 2 bases, with 17 bases between. CDR3 length: 17 residues. The CDR3 is CATSRDMSWAGTYEQYF. Written as DNA, the CDR3 is TGTGCCACCAGCAGAGATATGTCGTGGGCAGGGACCTACGAGCAGTACTTC. Together with reference TRBV15 and TRBJ2-7, the CDR3 gives the full variable domain: DAMVIQNPRYQVTQFGKPVTLSCSQTLNHNVMYWYQQKSSQAPKLLFHYYDKDFNNEADTPDNFQSRRPNTSFCFLDIRSPGLGDTAMYLCATSRDMSWAGTYEQYFGPGTRLTVT.

V gene TRBV15 combines with J gene TRBJ2-2; no definite D call. The CDR3 is 15 residues long. From germline, CDR1 is LNHNV and CDR2 YYDKDF (reference sequence). V shed 2 bases and J shed 0 bases, with 7 bases lying between them. Here the CDR3 DNA reads TGTGCCACCAGCAGACAGGCCTCGAACACCGGGGAGCTGTTTTTT. It codes for CATSRQASNTGELFF.

The V and J genes are TRBV30 and TRBJ1-3; 9 positions agree with TRBD1. This CDR3 is 14 amino acids long. Germline V gives CDR1 GTSNPN, CDR2 SVGIG (reference sequence). The junction had 6 bases not matched to a gene; V was cut back by 5 bases and J by 4 bases. The CDR3 DNA follows: TGTGCCTGGGACAGGGGGAAGATGGGAAACACCATATATTTT. This codes for CAWDRGKMGNTIYF.

The V call is TRBV5-1, the J call TRBJ1-5, with D possibly TRBD1 on 5 matching bases. Trimming took off 0 bases at V and 5 bases at J, with 12 bases between the two ends. Germline assignment: CDR1 SGHRS and CDR2 YFSETQ. The CDR3 length is 15 residues. The DNA of the CDR3 is TGCGCCAGCAGCTTGGGTGGGGGGATTGATCAGCCCCAGCATTTT. Its protein product is CASSLGGGIDQPQHF.

The chain links TRBV27 to TRBJ2-7; the match to TRBD1 covers 9 bases. The CDR3 is 13 amino acids. The germline CDR1 and CDR2 sequences are MNHEY and SMNVEV (reference sequence). With V trimmed by 8 bases and J by 2 bases, 4 bases remained unmatched. CDR3 amino acids: CASHRTGAYEQYF. CDR3 sequence (DNA): TGTGCCAGCCACCGGACAGGGGCCTACGAGCAGTACTTC.

V is TRBV28 and J is TRBJ1-5, with TRBD1 matching over 9 bases. The V gene's germline CDR1 is MDHEN and CDR2 SYDVKM. CDR3 length: 18 residues. The V segment lost 8 bases and the J segment 1 base; nucleotides outside the gene matches: 15. The CDR3 region is CASVETGGEYRSNQPQHF. DNA for the CDR3: TGTGCCAGCGTCGAAACAGGGGGCGAGTATCGAAGCAATCAGCCCCAGCATTTT.

The chain recombines TRBV28 with TRBJ2-7; no definite D call. The CDR3 has 16 residues. The ends were cut back, 1 base at V and 0 bases at J, with 13 bases in the middle. In germline, CDR1 is MDHEN, CDR2 SYDVKM. CDR3 sequence reads: CASSLSSAGRSYEQYF. The CDR3 DNA is TGTGCCAGCAGTTTATCTTCCGCAGGCCGCTCCTACGAGCAGTACTTC.

The chain is built from TRBV27 and TRBJ2-7; 7 bases align to TRBD2. The germline gives CDR1 MNHEY, CDR2 SMNVEV (reference sequence). After removal of 0 bases from V and 1 base from J, the junction contained 3 bases not matched to a gene. CDR3 length: 15 residues. CDR3 coding DNA: TGTGCCAGCAGTTTATCGTCGGGACTATCCTACGAGCAGTACTTC. Its protein is CASSLSSGLSYEQYF.